The clone carrying this T cell receptor (beta chain) was detected many times. The CDR3 is made up of 10 amino acids. Looked up from germline, CDR1 is MGHDK and CDR2 is SYGVNS. Trimming cost V 5 bases and J 5 bases, with 3 bases left between them. This record belongs to a study of Graves' ophthalmopathy and Graves' hyperthyroidism. Aged 18 to 65, the patients with hyperthyroidism had under 2 months' duration and were newly diagnosed. The authors diagnosed from clinical symptoms, serum thyroxine, TRAb, thyroid ultrasound and orbital computed tomography. TCR beta CDR3 regions were amplified from RNA transcripts. The first-round RT-PCR employed HTBI primers together with the Qiagen OneStep RT-PCR kit. A multiplex PCR was then performed as the second round. TCRdb redid the calling of the multiplex PCR reads with MiXCR, one entry per CDR3 protein. The sample includes a few hundred thousand distinct CDR3 sequences, under 45% of them seen just once.

The genes are TRBV25-1 and TRBJ2-5; D ambiguous. Sequences were obtained from peripheral blood or thyroid tissue (not recorded which). This receptor was obtained from an adult man with Graves' hyperthyroidism. Here the CDR3 DNA reads TGTGCCAGCAGTTACGAGACCCAGTACTTC. Amino acid sequence: CASSYETQYF.